Following are 25 T cell receptor beta chains from one sample sequenced in a study of blood T cells in healthy people across ages. A second PCR, run for roughly 7 to 11 cycles, used a sample-barcoded 5' primer plus a J-beta primer mix. TCRdb re-analysed the 5' RACE reads in MiXCR, keeping a single row per CDR3 protein. The data hold more than 650,000 distinct CDR3 sequences, with about a fifth observed a single time. The sample taken for sequencing was blood. These receptors all come from an older man in good health.

This clonotype was seen only a few times. The V call is TRBV7-9, the J call TRBJ1-2; 10 bases fit TRBD1. The V gene's germline CDR1 is SEHNR and CDR2 FQNEAQ (reference sequence). Trimming took 8 bases from V and 8 from J; bases not matched to a gene: 8. The CDR3 covers 13 residues. The chain's CDR3 is CASLGTGAGGYTF. CDR3 bases: TGTGCCAGCCTTGGGACAGGGGCTGGAGGCTACACCTTC.

This rearrangement joins TRBV5-1 to TRBJ1-1; TRBD1 might be the D (5 bases). V lost 4 bases and J lost 1, with 14 bases in between. This CDR3 is 15 amino acids long. CDR1 is SGHRS, CDR2 YFSETQ, per germline. The CDR3 spells CASSPIAGTNTEAFF. CDR3 in DNA: TGCGCCAGCAGCCCCATAGCCGGGACGAACACTGAAGCTTTCTTT. Supplemented by reference TRBV5-1 and TRBJ1-1, the full variable domain reads KAGVTQTPRYLIKTRGQQVTLSCSPISGHRSVSWYQQTPGQGLQFLFEYFSETQRNKGNFPGRFSGRQFSNSRSEMNVSTLELGDSALYLCASSPIAGTNTEAFFGQGTRLTVV.

CDR3 sequence: CSARVPSGVSYNEQFF. CDR3 DNA sequence: TGCAGTGCTAGAGTACCCAGCGGGGTCTCCTACAATGAGCAGTTCTTC. This chain connects TRBV20-1 to TRBJ2-1; 7 positions match TRBD2. V shed 1 base, J shed 0 bases, and the junction held 6 bases outside the gene matches. CDR3 length equals 16 residues. Germline assignment: CDR1 DFQATT and CDR2 SNEGSKA (reference sequence).

V usage is TRBV5-1 and J usage is TRBJ2-6; weak D call: TRBD1 (5 bases). Between the trimmed V and J ends, which lost 0 bases and 2 bases, there was a span of 12 bases. The CDR3 consists of 17 residues. Per germline, CDR1 SGHRS and CDR2 YFSETQ. DNA of the CDR3: TGCGCCAGCAGCTTGGTATCAGGGAACGCTGGGGCCAACGTCCTGACTTTC. Translating gives CASSLVSGNAGANVLTF.

This rearrangement joins TRBV2 to TRBJ2-7; weak D call: TRBD2 (6 bases). Trimming took 4 bases from V and 0 from J, leaving 13 bases between them. Germline V gene data show CDR1 as SNHLY and CDR2 as FYNNEI. The CDR3 has 15 amino acids. As DNA, the CDR3 is TGTGCCAGCAGTGCTGAGCAGGACTACTCCTACGAGCAGTACTTC. Translation gives CASSAEQDYSYEQYF. The variable domain in full, completed from reference TRBV2 and TRBJ2-7, reads EPEVTQTPSHQVTQMGQEVILRCVPISNHLYFYWYRQILGQKVEFLVSFYNNEISEKSEIFDDQFSVERPDGSNFTLKIRSTKLEDSAMYFCASSAEQDYSYEQYFGPGTRLTVT.

This clonotype was recorded a few times. The chain couples TRBV29-1 to TRBJ2-5; D unresolved. The end of the DNA fits TRBJ2-7 better, so the J call may be wrong. Germline lookup yields CDR1 SQVTM and CDR2 ANQGSEA. The CDR3 is 13 amino acids. CDR3 sequence: CSVKKGSSYEQYF. CDR3 nucleotides: TGCAGCGTTAAAAAAGGGTCGTCCTACGAGCAGTACTTC.

The V call is TRBV20-1, the J call TRBJ2-3; D call uncertain. The germline V gene has CDR1 DFQATT and CDR2 SNEGSKA (reference sequence). CDR3 length: 11 residues. Trimming removed 1 base from V and 5 bases from J, with 4 bases in between. The CDR3 spells CSARGIDTQYF. CDR3 DNA sequence: TGCAGTGCTAGAGGTATAGATACGCAGTATTTT.

This sequence joins TRBV6-1 and TRBJ1-5, with TRBD1 matching over 7 bases. Looked up from germline, CDR1 is MNHNS and CDR2 is SASEGT. The CDR3 contains 17 residues. V shed 4 bases, J shed 1 base, and the junction held 10 bases outside the gene matches. The CDR3 nucleotides read TGTGCCAGCAGTGGTGGACAGGTGAGCTTCAGCAATCAGCCCCAGCATTTT. The encoded protein is CASSGGQVSFSNQPQHF.

V gene TRBV6-5 combines with J gene TRBJ1-5; 7 bases are shared with TRBD1. This CDR3 is 14 amino acids long. The germline V gene encodes CDR1 MNHEY and CDR2 SVGAGI. Losses at the gene ends were 6 bases for V and 3 bases for J; bases not matched to a gene: 5. The CDR3 sequence is CASSRDSFNQPQHF. CDR3 DNA: TGTGCCAGCAGCCGGGACAGCTTCAATCAGCCCCAGCATTTT.

The V and J genes are TRBV20-1 and TRBJ2-3, with 11 bases aligning to TRBD2. J was trimmed by 5 bases and V by 6 bases; bases with no gene match: 13. The CDR3 has 16 amino acids. Germline V gene lookup returns CDR1 DFQATT and CDR2 SNEGSKA (reference sequence). CDR3 region: CSAPPPLAGVGDTQYF. The CDR3 bases are TGCAGTGCCCCCCCCCCACTAGCGGGAGTAGGAGATACGCAGTATTTT.

The rearrangement links TRBV24-1 to TRBJ2-3, with 11 bases lining up with TRBD2. The CDR3 is 15 amino acids. V lost 8 bases and J lost 4; bases outside the gene matches: 7. The germline CDR1 and CDR2 sequences are KGHDR and SFDVKD. CDR3 residues: CATTFSGGEADTQYF. CDR3 DNA: TGTGCCACCACCTTTAGCGGGGGGGAAGCAGATACGCAGTATTTT.

This chain uses TRBV12-3 or TRBV12-4 with TRBJ2-2; D is possibly TRBD1 (6 bases). V gave up 1 base and J gave up 7 bases, with 13 bases separating them. The CDR3 runs to 15 residues. CDR3 in amino acids: CASSLVGGDGGELFF. CDR3 coding DNA: TGTGCCAGCAGTTTAGTAGGGGGTGACGGCGGGGAGCTGTTTTTT.

The genes are TRBV10-3 and TRBJ1-1; D is possibly TRBD1 (6 bases). Trimming left V 11 bases short and J 6 bases short, with 19 bases between. Germline loops: CDR1 ENHRY, CDR2 SYGVKD. The CDR3 spans 13 residues. The CDR3 region is CAPPKQGYAEAFF. Here the CDR3 DNA reads TGTGCCCCCCCCAAACAGGGATACGCTGAAGCTTTCTTT.

In its sample, this clonotype was seen a few times. Here the CDR3 DNA reads TGCAGTGTTGGGACAGGGTGGGAGACCCAGTACTTC. Translating gives CSVGTGWETQYF. This chain links TRBV20-1 with TRBJ2-1; 9 bases are a match to TRBD1. The end of the DNA is better explained by TRBJ2-5, so the J call may be wrong. Germline V gene sequence: CDR1 DFQATT, CDR2 SNEGSKA (reference sequence). CDR3 size: 12 residues.

This clonotype was detected once. This chain connects TRBV12-3 or TRBV12-4 to TRBJ2-3; D gene uncertain. There are 15 residues in the CDR3. The germline V and J ends were trimmed by 1 base and 5 bases, with 13 bases remaining between them. In nucleotides, the CDR3 is TGTGCCAGCAGTTTAGTTTTACCCAGAGGAGATACGCAGTATTTT. Encoded protein: CASSLVLPRGDTQYF.

This clonotype appeared a few times. The chain combines TRBV7-2 with TRBJ2-1; 8 nucleotides line up with TRBD2. The germline V gene encodes CDR1 SGHTA and CDR2 FQGNSA. CDR3 length: 17 residues. With V trimmed by 3 bases and J by 4 bases, 11 bases remained unmatched. For the CDR3, the DNA is TGTGCCAGCAGCTTCGGGGCGGGAAGCGGGGGTTACAATGAGCAGTTCTTC. Translated, it gives CASSFGAGSGGYNEQFF.

The chain combines TRBV6-6 with TRBJ1-1; a possible D gene is TRBD1 (6 bases). The V gene's germline CDR1 is MNHNY and CDR2 SVGAGI (reference sequence). V dropped 6 bases and J dropped 9 bases, with 11 bases sitting between them. The CDR3 contains 11 residues. CDR3 in DNA: TGTGCCAGCAGCCCGGACAGTAAAGCTTTCTTT. Translated: CASSPDSKAFF.

Details on this clonotype: A read error may produce the germline difference seen at one junction end. Here the CDR3 DNA reads TGTGCTAGCAGCCCCTTGGTCCCCTTAGCGGGGGGCTACAATGAGCAGTTCTTC. As protein: CASSPLVPLAGGYNEQFF. This chain joins TRBV7-7 and TRBJ2-1, with 10 bases matching TRBD2. Germline values: CDR1 SSHAT, CDR2 FNYEAQ (reference sequence). This CDR3 is 18 amino acids long.

This sequence joins TRBV6-6 and TRBJ1-5; D not certain. Germline lookup yields CDR1 MNHNY and CDR2 SVGAGI (reference sequence). The V and J ends lost 0 bases and 5 bases respectively, with 11 bases between them. CDR3 length: 15 residues. In nucleotides, the CDR3 is TGTGCCAGCAGTTACTCACCTGGTTCAGATCAGCCCCAGCATTTT. It encodes CASSYSPGSDQPQHF.

V usage is TRBV10-3 and J usage is TRBJ2-7; TRBD1 matches at 11 bases. Germline lookup yields CDR1 ENHRY and CDR2 SYGVKD. V shed 5 bases, J shed 3 bases, and the junction held 3 bases outside the gene matches. The CDR3 is made up of 14 amino acids. Written as DNA, the CDR3 is TGTGCCATCAGTCGGGACAGGGGGGACTACGAGCAGTACGTC. Amino acid sequence: CAISRDRGDYEQYV.

The chain couples TRBV20-1 to TRBJ2-5; the D is unclear. With 1 base removed from V and 4 bases from J, the gap between germline ends came to 4 bases. This CDR3 region has 11 residues. Germline CDR1 DFQATT, CDR2 SNEGSKA (reference sequence). CDR3 nucleotides: TGCAGTGCTAGAGCATCAGAGACCCAGTACTTC. Residues: CSARASETQYF.

The chain combines TRBV28 with TRBJ1-2; D perhaps matches TRBD1 (5 bases). The V end was cut by 6 bases, the J end by 4 bases, with 18 bases between. Germline CDR1 is MDHEN and CDR2 is SYDVKM. The CDR3 is made up of 15 amino acids. CDR3 sequence: CASSRAASSPYGYTF. CDR3 coding DNA: TGTGCCAGCAGCAGGGCTGCATCCTCCCCCTATGGCTACACCTTC.

Of note for this clonotype: The conserved phenylalanine or tryptophan normally closing the CDR3 is absent here, so this likely arose from a read error. Because the CDR3's place on the DNA is in doubt, the DNA is left out and the CDR3 is given as listed by TCRdb. The chain carries TRBV1 and TRBJ2-5; the D call of TRBD1 is as the table states it, not checked on the DNA. TRBV1 is labeled a pseudogene. The CDR3 totals 13 residues, both ends included. The CDR3 loop reads CTSNPQLGTEQYV.

This clonotype was counted ten times or more. This chain links TRBV20-1 with TRBJ2-7, with a tentative D call TRBD2 (6 bases). CDR1 is DFQATT and CDR2 is SNEGSKA in the germline V gene (reference sequence). V was cut by 5 bases and J by 3 bases, with 8 bases left in between. CDR3 length: 11 amino acids. In nucleotides, the CDR3 is TGCAGTGCTCGGGGGAGCTACGAGCAGTACTTC. Its protein is CSARGSYEQYF.

This clonotype has more than one count but fewer than ten. Germline and junction disagree at one end, which may indicate a read error. The rearrangement joins TRBV12-3 or TRBV12-4 to TRBJ1-2; D is undetermined. There are 12 residues in the CDR3. CDR3 in DNA: TGTGCCAGCAGTTTAAGTTGGGATTCACCCGCCTTC. It yields the protein CASSLSWDSPAF.